The T cell receptor (beta chain) under discussion was sequenced for a study of T-cell reconstitution after alpha-beta-depleted transplantation in children. Study results and limitations: Several hundred graft clones that had expanded were reportedly the source of alpha-beta T cells about two months after transplant.

Construction of the TCRbeta library involved unique molecular identifiers. TCRdb reprocessed the PCR reads with MiXCR, giving one entry per CDR3 protein. The sample lists about 300,000 distinct CDR3 sequences, 10% occurring once. This clonotype was recorded many times. Its antigen is unknown. Trimming cost V 7 bases and J 4 bases, with 7 bases left between them. Germline CDR1 is DFQATT and CDR2 is SNEGSKA (reference sequence). This CDR3 contains 10 residues. J is TRBJ1-2 and V is TRBV20-1; D is unresolved. This TCR was recovered from a boy under two years old with acute myeloid leukemia, due to receive a stem cell transplant. The sample in question was PBMCs, obtained before TCRalphabeta/CD19-depleted stem cell transplant. CDR3 sequence: CSVESYGYTF. As DNA, the CDR3 is TGCAGTGTTGAGAGCTATGGCTACACCTTC.